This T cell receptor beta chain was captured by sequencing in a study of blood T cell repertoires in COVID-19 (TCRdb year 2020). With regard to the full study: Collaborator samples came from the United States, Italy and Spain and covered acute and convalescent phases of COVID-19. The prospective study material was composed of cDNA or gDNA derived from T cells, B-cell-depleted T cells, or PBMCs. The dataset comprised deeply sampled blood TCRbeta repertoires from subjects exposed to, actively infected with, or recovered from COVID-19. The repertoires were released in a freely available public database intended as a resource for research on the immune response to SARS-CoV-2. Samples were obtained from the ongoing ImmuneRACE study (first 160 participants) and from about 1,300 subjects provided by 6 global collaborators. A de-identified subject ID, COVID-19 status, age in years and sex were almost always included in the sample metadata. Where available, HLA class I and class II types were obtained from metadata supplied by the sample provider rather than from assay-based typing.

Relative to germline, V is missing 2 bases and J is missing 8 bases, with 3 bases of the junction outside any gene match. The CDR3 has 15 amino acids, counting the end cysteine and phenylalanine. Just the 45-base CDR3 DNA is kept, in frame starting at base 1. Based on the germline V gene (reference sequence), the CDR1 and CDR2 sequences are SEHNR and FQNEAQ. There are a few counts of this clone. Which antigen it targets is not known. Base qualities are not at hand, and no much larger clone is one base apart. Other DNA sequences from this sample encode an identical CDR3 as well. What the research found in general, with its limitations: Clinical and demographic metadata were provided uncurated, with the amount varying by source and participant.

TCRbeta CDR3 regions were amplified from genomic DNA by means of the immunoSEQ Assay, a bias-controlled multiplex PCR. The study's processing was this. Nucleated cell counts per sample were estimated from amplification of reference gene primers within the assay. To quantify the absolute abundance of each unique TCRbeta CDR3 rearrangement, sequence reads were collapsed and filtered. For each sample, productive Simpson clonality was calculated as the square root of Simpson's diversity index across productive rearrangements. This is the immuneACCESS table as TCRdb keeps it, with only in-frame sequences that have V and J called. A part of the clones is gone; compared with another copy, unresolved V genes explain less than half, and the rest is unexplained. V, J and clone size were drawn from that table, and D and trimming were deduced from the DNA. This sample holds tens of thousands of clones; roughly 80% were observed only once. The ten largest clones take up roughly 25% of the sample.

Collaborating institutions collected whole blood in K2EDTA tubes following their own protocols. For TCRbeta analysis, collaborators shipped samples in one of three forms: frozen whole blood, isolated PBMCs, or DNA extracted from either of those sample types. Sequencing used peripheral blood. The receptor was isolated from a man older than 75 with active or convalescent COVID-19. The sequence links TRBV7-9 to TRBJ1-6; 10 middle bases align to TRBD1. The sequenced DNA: TGTGCCAGCAGCTTAAGCGGACAGGGGGATTCACCCCTCCACTTT. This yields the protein CASSLSGQGDSPLHF.